A selection of T cell receptor beta chains follows, all from one sample in a study of vaccination and CD4 T cells after COVID-19. From the PCR reads, TCRdb called clonotypes with MiXCR, one entry per CDR3 protein. Of 20,000 or so distinct CDR3 sequences in the sample, about 40% were seen once. No cognate antigen is known for these TCRs. The source was CD4+ T cells from blood, cultured in vitro, collected before SARS-CoV-2 vaccination. These receptors were collected from a human donor who had recovered from COVID-19. CDR3s include the opening cysteine and the closing phenylalanine or tryptophan. The D gene is left open where the match is weak. Expanded clones are given a class, and other clones once, few, many or no size at all.

clone_size,j_call,d_call,v_call,cdr3_nt,cdr3_aa
.,TRBJ2-5,TRBD1,TRBV7-8,TGTGCCAGCAGCTTCAACAGGGGCCAAGAGACCCAGTACTTC,CASSFNRGQETQYF
.,TRBJ1-4,.,TRBV11-3,TGTGCCAGCAGTTCTACAAATGAAAAACTGTTTTTT,CASSSTNEKLFF
.,TRBJ2-3,TRBD2,TRBV7-9,TGTGCCAGCACTACCAAGGGAACTAGCGGCTTCACAGATACGCAGTATTTT,CASTTKGTSGFTDTQYF
.,TRBJ2-7,TRBD1,TRBV19,TGTGCCAGCGGACAGGGTGGGACGAACGAGCAGTACTTC,CASGQGGTNEQYF
.,TRBJ1-5,TRBD1,TRBV6-1,TGTGCCAGCAGTAGAAGGGGGGGACAGGGCCATCAGCCCCAGCATTTT,CASSRRGGQGHQPQHF
few,TRBJ1-5,.,TRBV23-1,TGCGCCAGCAGTCAAAGGACAGATTATAGCAATCAGCCCCAGCATTTT,CASSQRTDYSNQPQHF
.,TRBJ1-1,.,TRBV30,TGTGCCTGGAGTGTACGGACCTTTGACACTGAAGCTTTCTTT,CAWSVRTFDTEAFF
.,TRBJ2-5,TRBD2,TRBV29-1,TGCAGCGTGGGACTAGCGGTCCAAGAGACCCAGTACTTC,CSVGLAVQETQYF
.,TRBJ2-5,TRBD2,TRBV12-3/TRBV12-4,TGTGCCAGCAGGGCAGATAGCGGGAACTGGGAGACCCAGTACTTC,CASRADSGNWETQYF
few,TRBJ2-7,.,TRBV6-5,TGTGCCAGCAGTTCCCCACGACGACAGGACGAGCAGTACTTC,CASSSPRRQDEQYF
.,TRBJ2-5,.,TRBV7-2,TGTGCCAGCAGCCAGTGGGGACGGTACTCAAGTGGGGAGACCCAGTACTTC,CASSQWGRYSSGETQYF
once,TRBJ2-7,.,TRBV7-9,TGTGCCAGCAGCGGGGAATACGAGCAGTACTTC,CASSGEYEQYF
.,TRBJ1-5,.,TRBV20-1,TGCAGTGCGAAACGGCGGGAAGGCCAGCCCCAGCATTTT,CSAKRREGQPQHF
.,TRBJ2-1,.,TRBV28,TGTGCCAGCGGGCAGGGTTCATACAATGAGCAGTTCTTC,CASGQGSYNEQFF
.,TRBJ2-3,TRBD2,TRBV6-2/TRBV6-3,TGTGCCAGCAGACCCAGCGGGGGCCGGAGCACAGATACGCAGTATTTT,CASRPSGGRSTDTQYF
.,TRBJ1-1,TRBD1,TRBV28,TGTGCCAGCAGTTTATGGGACAGGGCGGGGCACACTGAAGCTTTCTTT,CASSLWDRAGHTEAFF
medium-sized,TRBJ1-5,.,TRBV6-1,TGTGCCAGCAGGTCGGGGAATCAGCCCCAGCATTTT,CASRSGNQPQHF
.,TRBJ2-7,.,TRBV19,TGTGCCAGTAGCCCGCAGGGGTTCAGCCACGAGCAGTACTTC,CASSPQGFSHEQYF
.,TRBJ1-1,.,TRBV7-2,TGTGCCAGCAGTTCCTGGGACGGACCTGAAGCTTTCTTT,CASSSWDGPEAFF
medium-sized,TRBJ1-2,.,TRBV5-4,TGTGCCAGCAGCTTGGACAGAAACTATGGCTACACCTTC,CASSLDRNYGYTF
few,TRBJ1-5,.,TRBV21-1,TGTGCCAGCAGCAGGCCCTGGGACAGATATCATAGCAATCAGCCCCAGCATTTT,CASSRPWDRYHSNQPQHF
.,TRBJ2-7,.,TRBV6-4,TGTGCCAGCAGTGGGACAGAATCCGAGCAGTACTTC,CASSGTESEQYF
.,TRBJ1-4,.,TRBV15,TGTGCCACCAGCAACCCCGGGTGGGCGACAGGCGAAAAACTGTTTTTT,CATSNPGWATGEKLFF
.,TRBJ2-1,TRBD2,TRBV27,TGTGCCAGCAGTTACTGGGCCCCGGGGACTAGCGGTTACAATGAGCAGTTCTTC,CASSYWAPGTSGYNEQFF
few,TRBJ2-3,.,TRBV5-4,TGTGCCAGCAGGTCTGGAGGGCAGGGACATCTAGATACGCAGTATTTT,CASRSGGQGHLDTQYF
.,TRBJ2-1,TRBD2,TRBV6-1,TGTGCCAGCAGCCTCCTAGCGAGCGGGAGTGGCAATGAGCAGTTCTTC,CASSLLASGSGNEQFF
.,TRBJ2-2,.,TRBV27,TGTGCCAGCAGTTTTGGGGGACCCGGGGAGCTGTTTTTT,CASSFGGPGELFF
.,TRBJ1-6,.,TRBV25-1,TGTGCCAGCAGTGATACGGGGGTCTCCGAGGCCCTCCACTTT,CASSDTGVSEALHF
.,TRBJ2-1,TRBD1,TRBV7-8,TGTGCCAGCAGCTCGACAGGGCCCGGTTTTAATGAGCAGTTCTTC,CASSSTGPGFNEQFF
.,TRBJ1-1,TRBD1,TRBV12-3/TRBV12-4,TGTGCCAGCAGGACGAGGACAGGGAAGACTGAAGCTTTCTTT,CASRTRTGKTEAFF
.,TRBJ2-1,TRBD2,TRBV10-2,TGCGCCAGCAGTGACACTAGCGGGAGAAGGAATGAGCAGTTCTTC,CASSDTSGRRNEQFF
.,TRBJ2-1,.,TRBV11-3,TGTGCCAGCAGCGGTGGGGCAGCGAATGAGCAGTTCTTC,CASSGGAANEQFF
few,TRBJ1-5,.,TRBV6-1,TGTGCCAGCAGTAGCCATACAATGGGGGGAGGTTCAACTCAGCCCCAGCATTTT,CASSSHTMGGGSTQPQHF
.,TRBJ2-5,.,TRBV12-2,TGTGCAAGTCGCTTATCTCAGACTAGCGGGAATACGGAGACCCAGTACTTC,CASRLSQTSGNTETQYF
.,TRBJ2-1,.,TRBV5-6,TGTGCCAGCAGCTTGGCCCTTGAGCAGTTCTTC,CASSLALEQFF
.,TRBJ1-2,TRBD1,TRBV19,TGTGCCAGTACCCCGTTGGACAGGAGTTTCTATGGCTACACCTTC,CASTPLDRSFYGYTF
.,TRBJ2-1,TRBD2,TRBV5-4,TGTGCCAGCAGCCAGGGACTAGCGGGAGGATACAATGAGCAGTTCTTC,CASSQGLAGGYNEQFF
.,TRBJ1-1,TRBD1,TRBV19,TGTGCCAGTAGTCCCAGGGGGGTAGAGGAAACTGAAGCTTTCTTT,CASSPRGVEETEAFF
.,TRBJ1-1,TRBD1,TRBV5-1,TGCGCCAGCAGCTTCCAACAGGGGACTGAAGCTTTCTTT,CASSFQQGTEAFF
.,TRBJ2-3,TRBD1,TRBV7-9,TGTGCCAGCAGCTTAATGTCAGGACAGGGGACAGATACGCAGTATTTT,CASSLMSGQGTDTQYF
.,TRBJ1-6,.,TRBV7-9,TGTGCCAGCAGCGCCGGGACCTATAATTCACCCCTCCACTTT,CASSAGTYNSPLHF
once,TRBJ2-1,.,TRBV7-3,TGTGCCAGCAGCTTACAGGCAGGCGGGGACCCCTACAATGAGCAGTTCTTC,CASSLQAGGDPYNEQFF
.,TRBJ1-6,.,TRBV6-1,TGTGCCAGCAGTGAAGTAGGGGGGGCAGGGAGATCCTATAATTCACCCCTCCACTTT,CASSEVGGAGRSYNSPLHF
.,TRBJ1-1,.,TRBV19,TGTGCCAGTGGCAATCCGGGACGACCGAACACTGAAGCTTTCTTT,CASGNPGRPNTEAFF
few,TRBJ1-5,TRBD1,TRBV6-2/TRBV6-3,TGTGCCAGCAGACCCGGACAGGCGGATCAGCCCCAGCATTTT,CASRPGQADQPQHF
.,TRBJ1-1,.,TRBV4-1,TGCGCCAGCAGCCAACCCTACAGGGCGCTCGTGCCTGAAGCTTTCTTT,CASSQPYRALVPEAFF
few,TRBJ2-5,TRBD2,TRBV27,TGTGCCAGCGCGGCGGGGGGGAATCAAGAGACCCAGTACTTC,CASAAGGNQETQYF
.,TRBJ1-1,TRBD1,TRBV11-3,TGTGCCAGCAGCTTAAGGGGACAGGGGAACACTGAAGCTTTCTTT,CASSLRGQGNTEAFF
.,TRBJ2-3,TRBD2,TRBV7-9,TGTGCCAGCAGCCCAGGACTAGCGGGAGGAGATACGCAGTATTTT,CASSPGLAGGDTQYF
few,TRBJ1-6,TRBD1,TRBV7-2,TGTGCCAGCAGCACAGCCGGGACAGGTTTAATACGGGCACCCCTCCACTTT,CASSTAGTGLIRAPLHF
medium-sized,TRBJ1-5,.,TRBV7-2,TGTGCCAGCAGCTTACAAGGCGGCAATCAGCCCCAGCATTTT,CASSLQGGNQPQHF
few,TRBJ2-7,.,TRBV15,TGTGCCACCAGCAGAGATGTAATGGGGAAACCCTACGAGCAGTACTTC,CATSRDVMGKPYEQYF
few,TRBJ2-7,TRBD2,TRBV7-3,TGTGCCAGCAGCCCGTCGGGGGGCTACGAGCAGTACTTC,CASSPSGGYEQYF
.,TRBJ1-2,TRBD1,TRBV19,TGTGCCAGTAGTACAACCGACAGGGTACAGGGCTACACCTTC,CASSTTDRVQGYTF